This T cell receptor (beta chain) was documented in a study of a mutant IDH1 vaccine in newly diagnosed glioma (TCRdb year 2021). The study in broad terms: Of the 30 or so patients who were treated, around 62% were male and approximately 38% were female, and the mean age was approximately 40 years. Peripheral blood was drawn at six visits: V03 (baseline), V05, V07, V10, V12 and V13. For exploratory analyses, longitudinal TCRB deep sequencing was carried out in under 30 treated patients wherever samples were available. Before enrollment, most patients had been given radiochemotherapy with temozolomide as standard therapy, while the rest had received either radiotherapy alone or temozolomide alone. On the study overall, not on this receptor specifically: The authors noted that analyses of patient blood samples could not be reproduced because of sample limitations. Changes in the top peripheral T cell clonotypes picked up by TCRB sequencing did not appear to be linked to pseudoprogression. Availability determined which PBMC samples were chosen for TCRB deep sequencing. Immune responses induced by the vaccine were seen in approximately 93% of patients across multiple MHC alleles.

Taken with the paper, the label for time point translates to: baseline, week 1 (first vaccination visit). What the treatment or condition label conveys for this sample: pre-vaccination baseline after standard-of-care therapy. Newly diagnosed WHO grade 3 or 4 IDH1-mutant astrocytomas showing loss of nuclear ATRX were present in the donors. The samples were drawn from NOA16, a multicentre, single-arm, open-label phase I trial in Germany that tested a mutant IDH1 peptide vaccine in humans for the first time. For immunogenicity testing, the blood drawn at visit V03 was used as the baseline sample. The DNeasy Blood and Tissue Kit was used to extract genomic DNA from EDTA blood for TCRB sequencing. Its CDR3 holds 15 amino acids, cysteine through phenylalanine. This entry keeps only the CDR3 DNA: 45 bases, framed from base 1. The V end loses 1 base and the J end loses 5 bases, and a stretch of 15 bases separates them. CDR1 and CDR2, looked up from the germline V gene, are SGHTA and FQGNSA.

The library was made by the immunoSEQ multiplex PCR assay. The hsTCRB Kit was used according to the manufacturer's protocol to amplify rearranged TCR beta chain sequences. TCRB libraries were sequenced on an Illumina MiSeq. The study's own analysis went as follows. The kit vendor's proprietary platform handled demultiplexing, trimming and gene mapping. This is the immuneACCESS table as TCRdb keeps it, with only in-frame sequences that have V and J called. A part of the clones is gone; compared with another copy, unresolved V genes explain less than half, and the rest is unexplained. Clonal size and the V and J genes are those of that table, whereas D and trimming came from the DNA. A total of approximately 19,000 clones appear in this sample, approximately 86% of them only once. The top ten hold around 5.8% of the sample. A note on this clone: Its target antigen remains unknown. No base quality information exists; no much larger clone differs at one position.

Specimen: PBMCs, collected from a glioma patient treated with radiotherapy, temozolomide or both. This TCR came from a man between 40 and 49 years old with glioma. The rearrangement joined TRBV7-2 to TRBJ2-7; possibly the D gene is TRBD1, per 5 matching bases. The CDR3 loop reads CASSLVSSAGNEQYF. The bases are TGTGCCAGCAGCTTAGTGTCTTCGGCAGGGAACGAGCAGTACTTC.